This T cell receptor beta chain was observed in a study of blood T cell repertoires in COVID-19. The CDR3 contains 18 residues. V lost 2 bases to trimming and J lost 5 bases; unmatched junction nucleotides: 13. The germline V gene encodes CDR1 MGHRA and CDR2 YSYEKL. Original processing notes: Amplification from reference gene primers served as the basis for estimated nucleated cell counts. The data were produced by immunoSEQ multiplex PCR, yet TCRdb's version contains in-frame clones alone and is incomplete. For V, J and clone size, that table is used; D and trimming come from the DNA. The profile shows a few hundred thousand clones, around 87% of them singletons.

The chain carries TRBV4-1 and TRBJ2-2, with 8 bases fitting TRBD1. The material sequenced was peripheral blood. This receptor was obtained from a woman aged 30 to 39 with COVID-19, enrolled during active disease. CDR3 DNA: TGCGCCAGCAGCCAACCACCTAGGACAGGGTCGGGAACCGGGGAGCTGTTTTTT. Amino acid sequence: CASSQPPRTGSGTGELFF.